Listed below are T cell receptor beta chains from one sample, sequenced in a study of T cells expressing NK-cell markers. Following a re-call of the 5' RACE reads, TCRdb has one entry per CDR3 protein and lacks DNA. The listing records around 100,000 distinct CDR3 sequences. The sequenced sample was blood T cells: a sorted CD56 or NKG2C T cell subset, CD4+ or CD8+ T cells, or bulk PBMC T cells (not recorded which). The source of these receptors is a woman aged 18-70 years in good health. Each CDR3 is given with its conserved first and last residue.

j_call,v_call,cdr3_aa
TRBJ2-7,TRBV27,CASSFAGVGEQYF
TRBJ1-2,TRBV6-5,CASSYSFKVKDGYTF
TRBJ1-1,TRBV12-3/TRBV12-4,CASSPRPGNTEAFF
TRBJ2-5,TRBV28,CASRGRIQTQYF
TRBJ2-3,TRBV7-9,CASSSLWNTQYF
TRBJ2-1,TRBV11-2,CASSHLSSGYNEQFF
TRBJ2-4,TRBV12-3/TRBV12-4,CASSRPLLNIQYF
TRBJ1-4,TRBV7-2,CASSSNGRGWGEKLFF
TRBJ1-1,TRBV7-9,CASSLPGENTEAFF
TRBJ2-3,TRBV7-9,CASSARPDITSTDTQYF
TRBJ1-5,TRBV20-1,CSDSGPPASGQPQHF
TRBJ2-5,TRBV7-9,CASSLGGAAGETQYF
TRBJ2-5,TRBV7-6,CASSFSGTALQETQYF
TRBJ2-3,TRBV7-9,CASSSHLAVSTDTQYF
TRBJ1-1,TRBV18,CASRDGIWAFF
TRBJ1-2,TRBV12-3/TRBV12-4,CASSLARGAGVYGYTF
TRBJ2-7,TRBV7-9,CASSLDFSEQYF
TRBJ1-1,TRBV29-1,CSVDSSPTEAFF
TRBJ1-5,TRBV6-2/TRBV6-3,CASRVQGNQPQHF
TRBJ1-4,TRBV12-3/TRBV12-4,CASSLAPGPRGNEKLFF
TRBJ2-3,TRBV3-1,CASSEDTDTQYF
TRBJ2-1,TRBV20-1,CSARGLAGYNEQFF
TRBJ2-7,TRBV5-4,CASSLAGGLAGEQYF
TRBJ2-1,TRBV5-6,CASSTVGGYNEQFF
TRBJ2-2,TRBV12-3/TRBV12-4,CASSPASRAGELFF
TRBJ2-3,TRBV6-1,CASSWTSGSADTQYF
TRBJ2-1,TRBV25-1,CARHRVLGNEQFF
TRBJ1-2,TRBV12-3/TRBV12-4,CAIRGGDGYTF
TRBJ2-5,TRBV21-1,CASSNVQGETQYF
TRBJ1-4,TRBV12-3/TRBV12-4,CASSLGGGNEKLFF
TRBJ2-1,TRBV24-1,CATSDSRDRDYNEQFF
TRBJ1-6,TRBV7-8,CASSQESSYNSPLHF
TRBJ1-6,TRBV5-1,CASSVDRGASPLHF
TRBJ1-2,TRBV27,CASSPAGSYGYTF
TRBJ2-3,TRBV9,CASSVFGRWGDTQYF
TRBJ2-5,TRBV12-5,CASGLVRWTRKAQYF
TRBJ2-7,TRBV15,CATSRTRDGYEQYF
TRBJ2-1,TRBV12-3/TRBV12-4,CASTGFGYEQFF